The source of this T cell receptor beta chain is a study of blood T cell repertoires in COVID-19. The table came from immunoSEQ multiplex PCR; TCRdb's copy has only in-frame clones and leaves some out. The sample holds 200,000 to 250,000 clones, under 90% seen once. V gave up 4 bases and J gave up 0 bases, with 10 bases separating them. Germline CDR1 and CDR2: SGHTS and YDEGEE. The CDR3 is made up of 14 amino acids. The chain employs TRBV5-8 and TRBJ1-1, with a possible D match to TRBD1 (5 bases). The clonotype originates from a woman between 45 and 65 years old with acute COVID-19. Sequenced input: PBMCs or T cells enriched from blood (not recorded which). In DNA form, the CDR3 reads TGTGCCAGCAGCCGGGGACTGATGAACACTGAAGCTTTCTTT. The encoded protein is CASSRGLMNTEAFF.